Detailed here is one T cell receptor beta chain. Its antigen is as yet unknown. These data belong to a study of blood T cells in healthy people across ages. A sample-barcoded 5' primer and a J-beta primer mix were used in a second PCR of roughly 6 to 12 cycles. Every cDNA molecule carried a tag from a template-switch adaptor bearing 12 random nucleotides. TCRdb called the 5' RACE reads again in MiXCR, with one record for every CDR3 protein. This sample yields 600,000 to 800,000 distinct CDR3 sequences, of which roughly half are seen a single time; 13% belongs to the top ten. Broader study findings: Researchers said unsorted PBMCs prevented a conclusive naive versus antigen-experienced comparison.

Trimming at V came to 1 base and at J to 5 bases, leaving 11 bases not matched to a gene. There are 16 residues in the CDR3. Looked up from germline, CDR1 is MGHRA and CDR2 is YSYEKL. The V and J genes are TRBV4-1 and TRBJ2-7; 7 nucleotides match TRBD1. This TCR derives from an elderly woman in good health. Sequencing was carried out using blood. The CDR3 DNA follows: TGCGCCAGCAGCCAAGGAGGATACAGGGGAATCGACGAGCAGTACTTC. This gives the protein CASSQGGYRGIDEQYF.